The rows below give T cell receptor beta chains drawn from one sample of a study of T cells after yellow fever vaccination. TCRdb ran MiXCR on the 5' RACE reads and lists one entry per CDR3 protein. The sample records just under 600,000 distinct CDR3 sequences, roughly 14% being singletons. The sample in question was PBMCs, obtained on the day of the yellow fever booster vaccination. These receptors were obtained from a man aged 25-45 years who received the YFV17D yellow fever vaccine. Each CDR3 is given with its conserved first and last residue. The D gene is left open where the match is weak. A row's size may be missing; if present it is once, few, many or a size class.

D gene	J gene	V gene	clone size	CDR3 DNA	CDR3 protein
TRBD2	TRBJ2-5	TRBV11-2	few	TGTGCCAGCAGCTTTCGGGCTAGCGGGATTCAAGAGACCCAGTACTTC	CASSFRASGIQETQYF
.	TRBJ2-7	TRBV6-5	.	TGTGCCAGCAGTTATTCAAGGGCAGCCTACGAGCAGTACTTC	CASSYSRAAYEQYF
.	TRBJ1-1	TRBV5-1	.	TGCGCCAGCAGCTTGGCCGGACAGCAGAACACTGAAGCTTTCTTT	CASSLAGQQNTEAFF
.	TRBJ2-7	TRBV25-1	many	TGTGCCAGCAGCCAATTTCGCTTAAGCGAGCAGTACTTC	CASSQFRLSEQYF
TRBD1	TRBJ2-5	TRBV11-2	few	TGTGCCAGCCCTGGGACAGGGGGCGCGGAAGAGACCCAGTACTTC	CASPGTGGAEETQYF
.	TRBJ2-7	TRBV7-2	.	TGTGCCAGCAGCCCACCAACAGGGAACTACGAGCAGTACTTC	CASSPPTGNYEQYF
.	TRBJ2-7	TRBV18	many	TGTGCCAGCTCGTCAGGGCTGGACTACGAGCAGTACTTC	CASSSGLDYEQYF
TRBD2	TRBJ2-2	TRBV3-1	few	TGTGCCAGCAGGACCACCGGAGCGGGAGCGAACACCGGGGAGCTGTTTTTT	CASRTTGAGANTGELFF
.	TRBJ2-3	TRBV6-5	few	TGTGCCAGCAGTTACTCGTTCCGGGGGTCGGGCGCAGATACGCAGTATTTT	CASSYSFRGSGADTQYF
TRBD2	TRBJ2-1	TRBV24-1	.	TGTGCCACCAGTGATTTCGCAGGGACTAGCGCTTTAAGAAATGAGCAGTTCTTC	CATSDFAGTSALRNEQFF
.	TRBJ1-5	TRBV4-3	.	TGCGCCAGCAGCCAAGATAGGGCGGGTAATCAGCCCCAGCATTTT	CASSQDRAGNQPQHF
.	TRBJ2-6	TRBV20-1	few	TGCAGTGCCCAAAACCGAGGCGGAGGTGGGGCCAACGTCCTGACTTTC	CSAQNRGGGGANVLTF
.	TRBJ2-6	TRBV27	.	TGTGCCAGCGGTCCTGGGGCCAACGTCCTGACTTTC	CASGPGANVLTF
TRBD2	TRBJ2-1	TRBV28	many	TGTGCCAGCAGTTTAAGGTGGGCTAGCGGGAGCTCTGAGCAGTTCTTC	CASSLRWASGSSEQFF
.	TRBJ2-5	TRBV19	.	TGTGCCAGTAGTGGCTGGGAGCAGTTCCAAGAGACCCAGTACTTC	CASSGWEQFQETQYF
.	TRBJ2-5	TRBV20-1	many	TGCAGCCCCCTCACACGCCAAGAGGCCCAGTACTTC	CSPLTRQEAQYF
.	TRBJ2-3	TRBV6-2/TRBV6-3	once	TGTGCCAGCAATCGTCGAGGGAGCGCTGGTACAGATACGCAGTATTTT	CASNRRGSAGTDTQYF
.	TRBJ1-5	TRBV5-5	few	TGTGCCAGCAGCCATAGGCCCGAGGGGAATCAGCCCCAGCATTTT	CASSHRPEGNQPQHF
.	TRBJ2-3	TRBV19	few	TGTGCCAGTTCCCTCGTGGGAGAGGATACGCAGTATTTT	CASSLVGEDTQYF
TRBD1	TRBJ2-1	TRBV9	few	TGTGCCAGCAGCGTAGGACAGGGGGGTGAGCAGTTCTTC	CASSVGQGGEQFF
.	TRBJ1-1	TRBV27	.	TGTGCCAGCAGTTTATCGGTGCTTACGAACACTGAAGCTTTCTTT	CASSLSVLTNTEAFF
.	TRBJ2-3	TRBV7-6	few	TGTGCCAGCAGCGTACAGATATTCGCAGATACGCAGTATTTT	CASSVQIFADTQYF
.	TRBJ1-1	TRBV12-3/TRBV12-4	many	TGTGCCAGCAGCAACAGGGTAACCATCACTGAAGCTTTCTTT	CASSNRVTITEAFF
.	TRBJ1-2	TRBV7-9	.	TGTGCCAGCAGCTTAAAGGGGGAAGCGGCCTATGGCTACACCTTC	CASSLKGEAAYGYTF
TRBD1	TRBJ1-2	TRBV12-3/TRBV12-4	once	TGTGCCAGCAGGAGGGGACAGGGGAGCTATGGCTACACCTTC	CASRRGQGSYGYTF
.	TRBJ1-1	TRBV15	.	TGTGCCACCAGCAGACCAGGGTTCGGGACTGAAGCTTTCTTT	CATSRPGFGTEAFF
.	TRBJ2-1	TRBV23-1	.	TGCGCCAGAAAGGGGGTCGGCGGCAATCGAGAGCAGTTCTTC	CARKGVGGNREQFF
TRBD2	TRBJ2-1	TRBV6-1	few	TGTGCCAGCAGCCAGACTAGCGGGGGGGTATGGGAGCAGTTCTTC	CASSQTSGGVWEQFF
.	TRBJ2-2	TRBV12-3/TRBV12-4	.	TGTGCCAGCAGTTCCCCCGCGCGGAGGTACACCGGGGAGCTGTTTTTT	CASSSPARRYTGELFF
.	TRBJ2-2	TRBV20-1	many	TGCAGTGCTCCCAACGGGTACACCGGGGAGCTGTTTTTT	CSAPNGYTGELFF
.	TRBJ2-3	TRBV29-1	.	TGCAGCGTTGAAAGGGGACGGGGCACAGATACGCAGTATTTT	CSVERGRGTDTQYF
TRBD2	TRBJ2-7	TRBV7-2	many	TGTGCCAGCAGCTCAGTAAGCGGGAGGAGGTTGTACGAGCAGTACTTC	CASSSVSGRRLYEQYF
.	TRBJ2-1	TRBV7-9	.	TGTGCCAGCAGCTTAAACCCTGAGCAGTTCTTC	CASSLNPEQFF
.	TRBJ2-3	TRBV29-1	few	TGCAGCGTTCGGGTCACAGATACGCAGTATTTT	CSVRVTDTQYF
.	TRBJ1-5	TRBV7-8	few	TGTGCCAGCAGCTTAAGGGACCTAAATCAGCCCCAGCATTTT	CASSLRDLNQPQHF
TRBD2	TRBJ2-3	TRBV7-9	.	TGTGCCAGCAGCTTTCTTCCGGGACTAGCGGGACCCGGGGCAGATACGCAGTATTTT	CASSFLPGLAGPGADTQYF
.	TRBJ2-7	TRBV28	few	TGTGCCACCCAGGAGGATTACGAGCAGTACTTC	CATQEDYEQYF
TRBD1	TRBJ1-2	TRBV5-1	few	TGCGCCAGCAGCCTTGGGACAGTCTATGGCTACACCTTC	CASSLGTVYGYTF
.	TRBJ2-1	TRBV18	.	TGTGCCAGCTCACAAACCGCCAGGGACGATGAGCAGTTCTTC	CASSQTARDDEQFF
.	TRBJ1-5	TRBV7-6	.	TGTGCCAGCATCGTAAGTCATAGCAATCAGCCCCAGCATTTT	CASIVSHSNQPQHF
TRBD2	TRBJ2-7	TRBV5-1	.	TGCGCCAGCAACCGGGGAGGGGATGTTACCCTCTCCTACGAGCAGTACTTC	CASNRGGDVTLSYEQYF
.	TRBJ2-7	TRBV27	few	TGTGCCAGCAGTTTATTCTCTCGGGTTCGGGGGTACGAGCAGTACTTC	CASSLFSRVRGYEQYF
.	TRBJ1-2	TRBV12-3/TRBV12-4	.	TGTGCCAGCAGCTCAACGGGGAGGAACGGCTACACCTTC	CASSSTGRNGYTF
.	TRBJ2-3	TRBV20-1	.	TGCAGTGCCCCGACAGGCTCCACAGATACGCAGTATTTT	CSAPTGSTDTQYF
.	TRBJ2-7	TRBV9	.	TGTGCCAGCAGCGAGTCCCCAGGGGGGACTTACTACGAGCAGTACTTC	CASSESPGGTYYEQYF
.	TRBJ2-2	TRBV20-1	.	TGCAGTGCTAGGGTAGCGGCGAACACCGGGGAGCTGTTTTTT	CSARVAANTGELFF